Here is one TCR beta chain with its context. Antigen unknown. The data stem from a study of cytomegalovirus exposure and HLA in healthy donors. Study results and caveats: For presence/absence analyses, sequencing depth was assumed to be roughly uniform across donors. Overall, approximately 150 TCR beta chains were annotated as cytomegalovirus-associated. As a later analysis showed, a missense DCLRE1C variant was linked to trimming of TCR beta V- and J-genes.

Vbeta (60) and Jbeta (13) primers were used in the PCR. Clones were read by immunoSEQ multiplex PCR, and TCRdb kept only the in-frame ones, dropping some. The sample table includes under 200,000 clones. Trimming took 5 bases from V and 0 from J, leaving 8 bases between them. The CDR3 sequence is 15 residues long. Germline V gene sequence: CDR1 SGHNT, CDR2 YENEEA. This receptor was identified in a man aged 25-45 years in good health and CMV-seronegative. The sequenced sample consisted of PBMCs. The chain links TRBV11-3 to TRBJ2-6; tentative D call: TRBD1 (5 bases). CDR3 bases: TGTGCCAGCAGCGAAGGGGCCTCTGGGGCCAACGTCCTGACTTTC. This codes for CASSEGASGANVLTF.